Presented here are 18 T cell receptor beta chains from one specimen sequenced in a study of shared clonotypes between healthy human individuals. The protocol was immunoSEQ multiplex PCR, while the TCRdb copy is restricted to in-frame clones and leaves out a portion. In the table there are approximately 2,000,000 clones, just under 95% of which are singletons. The naive CD8 subset, CD45RO-negative cells positively selected for CCR7, excluded terminally differentiated effector memory CD45RA+ cells. The sequenced sample was naive CD8+ T cells from PBMCs. Receptors originate from a man aged 18 to 30 in good health. Some clones in this sample may be carry-over from other donors' samples.

V gene TRBV9 combines with J gene TRBJ2-3, with D possibly being TRBD1 (5 bases). This CDR3 is 14 amino acids long. Germline-derived CDR1 and CDR2 are SGDLS and YYNGEE. The ends were cut back, 4 bases at V and 1 base at J, with 10 bases in the middle. CDR3 loop: CASSLPQGTDTQYF. CDR3 in DNA: TGTGCCAGCAGCCTACCACAGGGCACAGATACGCAGTATTTT. The whole variable domain, filled in from reference TRBV9 and TRBJ2-3, reads DSGVTQTPKHLITATGQRVTLRCSPRSGDLSVYWYQQSLDQGLQFLIQYYNGEERAKGNILERFSAQQFPDLHSELNLSSLELGDSALYFCASSLPQGTDTQYFGPGTRLTVL.

A remark on this clone: The identical CDR3 is also encoded by other nucleotide sequences in the sample. V usage is TRBV19 and J usage is TRBJ2-1; D possibly corresponds to TRBD1 (5 bases). Germline V lookup: CDR1 LNHDA, CDR2 SQIVND (reference sequence). The length of the CDR3 is 14 residues. The ends were cut back, 1 base at V and 4 bases at J, with 8 bases in the middle. CDR3 protein: CASSIGDSYNEQFF. In DNA, the CDR3 is TGTGCCAGTAGTATAGGTGACAGTTACAATGAGCAGTTCTTC.

The genes are TRBV5-1 and TRBJ1-5; D not resolved. Per the germline V gene, CDR1 is SGHRS and CDR2 is YFSETQ. The CDR3 contains 13 residues. V was shortened by 4 bases and J by 0 bases, with 5 bases between the two germline ends. Here the CDR3 DNA reads TGCGCCAGCAGCAGCTATAGCAATCAGCCCCAGCATTTT. Protein sequence: CASSSYSNQPQHF.

For the CDR3, the DNA is TGTGCCAGCAGCCAGGGAGGGAATCAGCCCCAGCATTTT. It is translated as CASSQGGNQPQHF. The rearrangement joins TRBV16 to TRBJ1-5; D not resolved. The CDR3 totals 13 residues. Germline V gene lookup returns CDR1 KGHSY and CDR2 FQNENV. Trimming took 3 bases from V and 4 from J, leaving 7 bases between them.

The chain joins TRBV4-1 to TRBJ2-3, with a tentative D call TRBD2 (6 bases). This CDR3 spans 16 amino acids. Germline CDR1 is MGHRA and CDR2 is YSYEKL. Trimming pared 2 bases from V and 0 bases from J, leaving 12 bases between. This CDR3 reads CASSQSRGTSTDTQYF. Here the CDR3 DNA reads TGCGCCAGCAGCCAAAGTCGTGGGACTAGCACAGATACGCAGTATTTT.

The chain uses TRBV7-9 and TRBJ2-7; 7 nucleotides line up with TRBD2. V dropped 5 bases and J dropped 3; count of bases not matched to a gene: 13. Germline V CDR1 and CDR2: SEHNR, FQNEAQ (reference sequence). CDR3 length: 16 amino acids. For the CDR3, the DNA is TGTGCCAGCAGCCAATGGGGGGAGGGGACGGGCTACGAGCAGTACTTC. Translation: CASSQWGEGTGYEQYF.

The chain uses TRBV5-1 and TRBJ2-7; D may be TRBD2 (5 bases). The CDR3 spans 16 residues. CDR1 is SGHRS, CDR2 YFSETQ, per germline. V shed 0 bases and J shed 0 bases, with 13 bases lying between them. The CDR3: CASSLDLARSSYEQYF. For the CDR3, the DNA is TGCGCCAGCAGCTTGGATCTAGCCCGTAGCTCCTACGAGCAGTACTTC. Full variable domain (missing parts from reference TRBV5-1 and TRBJ2-7): KAGVTQTPRYLIKTRGQQVTLSCSPISGHRSVSWYQQTPGQGLQFLFEYFSETQRNKGNFPGRFSGRQFSNSRSEMNVSTLELGDSALYLCASSLDLARSSYEQYFGPGTRLTVT.

V is TRBV6-4 and J is TRBJ1-5, with D hard to call. Germline V CDR1 and CDR2: MRHNA, SNTAGT. V was clipped by 2 bases and J by 7 bases, with 9 bases between them. This CDR3 contains 13 residues. This CDR3 reads CASSDVVGQPQHF. CDR3 nucleotides: TGTGCCAGCAGTGACGTGGTGGGCCAGCCCCAGCATTTT.

For the CDR3, the DNA is TGTGCCAGCGCCCAGATCTCGGGCCTTGGCTACACCTTC. Its translation is CASAQISGLGYTF. The chain joins TRBV7-9 to TRBJ1-2; unclear D gene. In germline, CDR1 is SEHNR, CDR2 FQNEAQ (reference sequence). The length of the CDR3 is 13 residues. Trimming took off 8 bases at V and 7 bases at J, with 17 bases between the two ends.

The V and J genes are TRBV28 and TRBJ2-1, with 10 bases identical to TRBD2. Losses at the gene ends were 3 bases for V and 13 bases for J; bases not matched to a gene: 12. The CDR3 is 15 amino acids. Germline V lookup: CDR1 MDHEN, CDR2 SYDVKM. For the CDR3, the DNA is TGTGCCAGCAGTTTCCCCCCGGGACTAGCGTCACTACAGTTCTTC. Amino acids: CASSFPPGLASLQFF.

In this sample, this clone turned up once. The chain links TRBV11-2 to TRBJ2-2, with D tentatively TRBD2 (5 bases). This CDR3 region has 16 residues. The V and J ends lost 3 bases and 1 base respectively, with 12 bases between them. Germline CDR1 is SGHAT and CDR2 is FQNNGV. The CDR3 sequence: CASSFFERMNTGELFF. The CDR3 bases are TGTGCCAGCAGCTTCTTCGAGCGGATGAACACCGGGGAGCTGTTTTTT.

This chain connects TRBV30 to TRBJ1-2, with D possibly being TRBD1 (5 bases). The germline V and J ends were trimmed by 2 bases and 8 bases, with 12 bases remaining between them. The germline V gene encodes CDR1 GTSNPN and CDR2 SVGIG (reference sequence). The CDR3 contains 12 residues. CDR3 nucleotides: TGTGCCTGGAGTTTATCTAGGGACGGCTACACCTTC. This sequence encodes CAWSLSRDGYTF.

The chain couples TRBV10-3 to TRBJ2-7; the match to TRBD2 covers 7 bases. Germline V lookup: CDR1 ENHRY, CDR2 SYGVKD. There are 17 residues in the CDR3. V gave up 6 bases and J gave up 2 bases; unmatched junction bases: 16. CDR3 DNA sequence: TGTGCCATCAGCGATGTGGGGGAGGGCCGCAAAGCCTACGAGCAGTACTTC. Protein product: CAISDVGEGRKAYEQYF.

Note on this clone: Other DNA sequences in this specimen translate into the identical CDR3. This chain joins TRBV9 and TRBJ2-3, with unresolved D. The CDR3 consists of 14 residues. Trimming removed 0 bases from V and 1 base from J, with 6 bases in between. Germline lookup yields CDR1 SGDLS and CDR2 YYNGEE. The CDR3 region is CASSVDLGTDTQYF. As DNA, the CDR3 is TGTGCCAGCAGCGTAGATCTTGGCACAGATACGCAGTATTTT.

With respect to this clone: This sample includes further DNA sequences coding for the same CDR3. The chain has TRBV6-5 and TRBJ2-1; D gene ambiguous. In germline, CDR1 is MNHEY, CDR2 SVGAGI. V lost 7 bases to trimming and J lost 4 bases, with 8 bases between them. CDR3 length: 12 residues. This CDR3 reads CASKGGYNEQFF. CDR3 in DNA: TGTGCCAGCAAAGGCGGTTACAATGAGCAGTTCTTC.

This clone was found once. The CDR3 region has the DNA TGTGCCAGCACCCTGGGTGGCGGAGAACAGTTCTTC. Its translation: CASTLGGGEQFF. The chain carries TRBV25-1 and TRBJ2-1, with unresolved D. The V gene's germline CDR1 is MGHDK and CDR2 SYGVNS. Trimming removed 7 bases at V and 13 bases at J, with 17 bases between. This CDR3 contains 12 residues.

The V call is TRBV14, the J call TRBJ2-7; D might be TRBD1 (6 bases). The germline V gene has CDR1 SGHDN and CDR2 FVKESK. The CDR3 extends over 15 amino acids. Deletions cut 1 base from V and 5 bases from J, with 15 bases between. CDR3 protein: CASSQVAGAGDEQYF. The CDR3 DNA reads as TGTGCCAGCAGCCAAGTCGCAGGGGCAGGGGACGAGCAGTACTTC.

The rearrangement joins TRBV4-3 to TRBJ1-1; D call uncertain. CDR1 and CDR2 from the germline V gene are LGHNA and YSLEER. With 2 bases removed from V and 0 bases from J, the gap between germline ends came to 4 bases. This CDR3 has 13 amino acids. The CDR3 region has the DNA TGCGCCAGCAGCCAAAATATGAACACTGAAGCTTTCTTT. It encodes CASSQNMNTEAFF.